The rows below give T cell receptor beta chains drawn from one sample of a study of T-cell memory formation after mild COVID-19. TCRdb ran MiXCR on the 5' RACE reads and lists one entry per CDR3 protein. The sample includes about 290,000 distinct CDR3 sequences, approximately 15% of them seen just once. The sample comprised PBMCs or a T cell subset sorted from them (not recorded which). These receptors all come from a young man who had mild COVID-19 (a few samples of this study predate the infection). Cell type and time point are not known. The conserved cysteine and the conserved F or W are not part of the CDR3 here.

ASSLVGGPRAMGNQPQH TRBJ1-5 TRBV11-2
ASSLERFWHPQH TRBJ1-5 TRBV7-8
ASSLSGGDGNSPLH TRBJ1-6 TRBV6-5
ATSEAPGFSTDTQY TRBJ2-3 TRBV24-1
ASKITGLKLF TRBJ1-4 TRBV2
ASSHVRGNTGELF TRBJ2-2 TRBV14
ASSLVAQGHQPQH TRBJ1-5 TRBV7-8
ASSLDRVYTEAF TRBJ1-1 TRBV11-2
ASRGTTSYNEQF TRBJ2-1 TRBV7-9
ASSESQVAKNIQY TRBJ2-4 TRBV2
ASRTRTVQETQY TRBJ2-5 TRBV6-2/TRBV6-3
ATSDGTSGGGYNEQF TRBJ2-1 TRBV24-1
ASSSRSPKRTEAF TRBJ1-1 TRBV7-9
SAKDPGTGTYEQY TRBJ2-7 TRBV20-1
SARTGSGSQDTQY TRBJ2-3 TRBV20-1
ASSRLGGREDEAF TRBJ1-1 TRBV7-8
SAPGTTRMNEQF TRBJ2-1 TRBV20-1
ASSSGEHEQF TRBJ2-1 TRBV5-6
ATGQGASTDTQY TRBJ2-3 TRBV2
ASSPMVGANTGELF TRBJ2-2 TRBV4-3
ASSHGTGWHEQF TRBJ2-1 TRBV19
SARGVSGELF TRBJ2-2 TRBV20-1